This T cell receptor (beta chain) was recovered during a study of identical twins. Template switching added a universal primer binding site, and final cDNA carried unique molecular identifiers. TCRdb re-called the 5' RACE reads with MiXCR, one entry per CDR3 protein. The repertoire holds a few hundred thousand distinct CDR3 sequences, with about 10% as singletons. Study outcomes and limitations: Researchers reported weaker excess twin sharing in beta out-of-frame sequences.

V was trimmed by 1 base and J by 1 base, leaving 8 bases between them. The CDR3 has 14 amino acids. This clonotype was seen a few times. Its antigen is unidentified. The origin of this receptor is a man in his fifties in good health. Source material: memory T cells sorted from blood. This chain joins TRBV12-3 or TRBV12-4 and TRBJ2-7, with D possibly TRBD2 on 5 matching bases. DNA of the CDR3: TGTGCCAGCAGTTTAGGAAGGGAGTCCTACGAGCAGTACTTC. The encoded protein is CASSLGRESYEQYF.